This TCR beta chain is drawn from a study of T cells in Graves' hyperthyroidism and ophthalmopathy. Using RNA transcripts as the source, TCR beta CDR3 regions were amplified. The HTBI set primed first-round TCR CDR3 RT-PCR. MiXCR, applied by TCRdb to the multiplex PCR reads, yields one record per CDR3 protein. The sample has approximately 400,000 distinct CDR3 sequences; roughly 15% are singletons. This clonotype was observed many times. J was trimmed by 7 bases and V by 5 bases; bases with no gene match: 10. Germline V lookup: CDR1 SGHTA, CDR2 FQGNSA. The CDR3 runs 15 residues. Duration under 3 months, a NOSPECS grade of at least 4, and a Clinical Activity Score of at least 3 characterized the ophthalmopathy patients.

The J gene is TRBJ2-7, the V gene TRBV7-2; 11 positions match TRBD2. This clonotype was obtained from a woman aged 25-40 years with Graves' ophthalmopathy. The sample was blood. For the CDR3, the DNA is TGTGCCAGCAGCCTAGGGCTAGCGGGGGGCGGTGAGCAGTACTTC. Amino acids: CASSLGLAGGGEQYF.